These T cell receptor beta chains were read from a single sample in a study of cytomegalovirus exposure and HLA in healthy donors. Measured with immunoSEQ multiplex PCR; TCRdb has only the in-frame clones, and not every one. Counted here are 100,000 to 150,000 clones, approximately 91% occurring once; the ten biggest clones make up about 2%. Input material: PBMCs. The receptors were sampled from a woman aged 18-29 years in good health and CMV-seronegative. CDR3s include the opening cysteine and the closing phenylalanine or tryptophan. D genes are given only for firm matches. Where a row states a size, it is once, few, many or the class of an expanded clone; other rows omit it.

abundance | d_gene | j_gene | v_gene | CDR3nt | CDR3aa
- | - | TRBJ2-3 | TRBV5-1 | TGCGCCAGCACAAGCTCGGGACTCAGCACAGATACGCAGTATTTT | CASTSSGLSTDTQYF
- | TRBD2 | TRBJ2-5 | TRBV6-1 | TGTGCCACCGCCCCACTAGCGGGAGAAGAGACCCAGTACTTC | CATAPLAGEETQYF
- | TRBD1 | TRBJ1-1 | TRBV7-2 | TGTGCCAGCAGCGCGAGCCTTGACAGGGGAGGCACTGAAGCTTTCTTT | CASSASLDRGGTEAFF
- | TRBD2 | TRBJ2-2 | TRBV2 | TGTGCCACAGGGACTAGCGGGAGAACCGGGGAGCTGTTTTTT | CATGTSGRTGELFF
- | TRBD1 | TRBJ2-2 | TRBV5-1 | TGCGCCAGCAGCTTGGGGGGACAGGGATCCGGGGAGCTGTTTTTT | CASSLGGQGSGELFF
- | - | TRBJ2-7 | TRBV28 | TGTGCCAGCAGTTTATTCACGGGAGAGTACGAGCAGTACTTC | CASSLFTGEYEQYF
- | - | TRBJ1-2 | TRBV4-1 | TGCGCCAGCAGCCAAGATGTGCAGGGGAACTATGGCTACACCTTC | CASSQDVQGNYGYTF
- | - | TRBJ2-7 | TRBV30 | TGTGCCTGGAGGTCCCTCGGGAACGAGCAGTACTTC | CAWRSLGNEQYF
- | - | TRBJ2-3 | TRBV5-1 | TGCGCCAGCAGCTTAACTAGTTTGAGGGGCACAGATACGCAGTATTTT | CASSLTSLRGTDTQYF
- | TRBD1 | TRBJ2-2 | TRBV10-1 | TGCGCCAGCAGTCCCGGGACAGCAGGAACCGGGGAGCTGTTTTTT | CASSPGTAGTGELFF
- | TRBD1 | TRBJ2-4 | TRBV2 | TGTGCCAGCAGCGACTCCGGGACAGGGGGCACAGCCAAAAACATTCAGTACTTC | CASSDSGTGGTAKNIQYF
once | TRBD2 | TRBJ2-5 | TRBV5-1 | TGCGCCAGCAGCCCCGGACTAGCGGGATCGGTTGGGGGAGAGACCCAGTACTTC | CASSPGLAGSVGGETQYF
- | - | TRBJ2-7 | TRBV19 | TGTGCCAGTCGGGGTGGGTACGAGCAGTACTTC | CASRGGYEQYF
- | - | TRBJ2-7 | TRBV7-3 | TGTGCCAGCAGCGACGGACTATCGTACGAGCAGTACTTC | CASSDGLSYEQYF
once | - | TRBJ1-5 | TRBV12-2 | TGTGCAAGTCGCTCCCGGTTCTGTGGCAGGTCCAATCAGCCCCAGCATTTT | CASRSRFCGRSNQPQHF
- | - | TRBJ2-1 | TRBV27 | TGTGCCAGCAGTTGGGGGGTTTACAATGAGCAGTTCTTC | CASSWGVYNEQFF
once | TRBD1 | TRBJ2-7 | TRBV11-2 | TGTGCCAGCAGCGTACCGGGACAGGGGGCCTACGAGCAGTACTTC | CASSVPGQGAYEQYF